This T cell receptor beta chain was captured by sequencing in a study of beta chain features in type 1 diabetes. At the level of the study: On cell yields, gender and age, patients and healthy donors were similar.

The germline V gene encodes CDR1 LNHDA and CDR2 SQIVND (reference sequence). V was cut by 2 bases and J by 0 bases, with 5 bases left in between. This CDR3 comprises 14 residues. With regard to this clone: Its antigen is not known.

What was sequenced were expressed TCRB transcripts, since all of the isolated RNA had been reverse transcribed. It was found that naive, central memory and regulatory T cell samples averaged about 3.4 million reads. The assay was immunoSEQ multiplex PCR, and TCRdb's table has in-frame clones only and misses some. The sample yields 50,000 or so clones, 42% seen once. The study's findings and limits: Shortening that was moderate but significant affected the TCRB CDR3s of Type 1 diabetes patients in all four CD4+ subsets.

The receptor was isolated from a man younger than 40 with type 1 diabetes. This chain uses TRBV19 with TRBJ1-3; no clear D. The sample taken for sequencing was Tregs from blood. CDR3 residues: CASSITHSGNTIYF. CDR3 in DNA: TGTGCCAGTAGTATAACACACTCTGGAAACACCATATATTTT.